A selection of T cell receptor beta chains follows, all from one sample in a study of OX40 agonist ivuxolimab in advanced cancers. Assay: immunoSEQ multiplex PCR; the TCRdb copy retains only in-frame clones and omits some. The data contain 60,000 to 85,000 clones, 83% of them singletons. Sequenced material: CD4+ or CD8+ T cells sorted from blood, taken in a trial of the OX40 agonist ivuxolimab. These receptors came from an adult with an advanced solid tumor such as melanoma, head and neck, liver or kidney cancer. Both conserved end residues are part of each CDR3. Fields, in order: J gene, D gene, clone size, CDR3 length, V gene, CDR3 DNA, CDR3 protein. The D gene is left open where the match is weak. Clone size is not always given. Where it is, it says once, few, many or a class for expanded clones.

TRBJ2-1	TRBD2	.	15	TRBV6-1	TGTGCCAGCAGTGAAACCAGCGGGGGGGCGGAAATGCAGTTCTTC	CASSETSGGAEMQFF
TRBJ2-4	.	medium-sized	15	TRBV19	TGTGCCAGTAGTATAGAAGGGTCCGTCAAAAACATTCAGTACTTC	CASSIEGSVKNIQYF
TRBJ2-2	.	.	12	TRBV5-6	TGTGCCAGCAGCTTATACACCGGGGAGCTGTTTTTT	CASSLYTGELFF
TRBJ2-5	.	.	15	TRBV7-9	TGTGCCAGCAGCTTAGTCAGGACAGCCCAAGAGACCCAGTACTTC	CASSLVRTAQETQYF
TRBJ1-2	.	.	13	TRBV9	TGTGCCAGCAGCGTAGGGTTGCTCTATGGCTACACCTTC	CASSVGLLYGYTF
TRBJ1-1	.	.	17	TRBV5-1	TGCGCCAGCAGCCCGGTGATGGGGTTGGCGATGAACACTGAAGCTTTCTTT	CASSPVMGLAMNTEAFF
TRBJ1-5	.	.	15	TRBV5-1	TGCGCCAGCAGCAAAGGGACGGGGGGCACCCAGCCCCAGCATTTT	CASSKGTGGTQPQHF
TRBJ2-1	TRBD2	.	17	TRBV7-7	TGTGCCAGCAGCCCCTTTAGCGGGGGCCTCTCCTACAATGAGCAGTTCTTC	CASSPFSGGLSYNEQFF
TRBJ2-2	TRBD1	.	15	TRBV5-4	TGTGCCAGCAGCCCTGGGGACAGGGGAACCGGGGAGCTGTTTTTT	CASSPGDRGTGELFF
TRBJ2-1	TRBD2	.	15	TRBV28	TGTGCCAGCACCATGAGGACTAGCGGGGCGGGTGAGCAGTTCTTC	CASTMRTSGAGEQFF
TRBJ1-1	TRBD1	.	15	TRBV19	TGTGCCAGTAGCCTACAGGGGACGAAAGGAGGTGAAGCTTTCTTT	CASSLQGTKGGEAFF
TRBJ1-6	TRBD1	.	17	TRBV7-9	TGTGCCAGCAGCTCGACCGGGACAGAGCGATATAATTCACCCCTCCACTTT	CASSSTGTERYNSPLHF
TRBJ2-7	TRBD1	.	15	TRBV6-1	TGTGCCAGCAGTAGCGGACAGGGAGGTAGCTACGAGCAGTACTTC	CASSSGQGGSYEQYF
TRBJ1-5	.	.	15	TRBV6-5	TGTGCCAGCACCCCGGGTTCGGGACTCAATCAGCCCCAGCATTTT	CASTPGSGLNQPQHF
TRBJ1-5	.	once	15	TRBV11-2	TGTGCCAGCAGCTTAGTTCAGGGAGCGAATCAGCCCCAGCATTTT	CASSLVQGANQPQHF
TRBJ2-1	.	once	12	TRBV5-1	TGCGCCAGCAGCTTGGGAAGAGTTGAGCAGTTCTTC	CASSLGRVEQFF
TRBJ1-1	TRBD1	.	15	TRBV28	TGTGCCAGCAGTTTAAGACAGGGCTTGAACACTGAAGCTTTCTTT	CASSLRQGLNTEAFF
TRBJ1-2	.	.	13	TRBV9	TGTGCCAGCAGCGTCGAGGGGTGGGATGGCTACACCTTC	CASSVEGWDGYTF
TRBJ1-4	.	.	16	TRBV27	TGTGCCTCCCCCCACGGAAACAGAAATAGGGAAATAAAACTGTTTTTT	CASPHGNRNREIKLFF
TRBJ1-4	TRBD1	.	14	TRBV5-8	TGTGCCAGCAGCCTGGGACAGGGGAATGAAAAACTGTTTTTT	CASSLGQGNEKLFF
TRBJ1-6	.	.	17	TRBV5-1	TGCGCCAGCAGCTTGGCCCGGGGCAGTGCGATAAATTCACCCCTCCACTTT	CASSLARGSAINSPLHF
TRBJ2-2	TRBD1	.	17	TRBV11-3	TGTGCCAGCAGCGGTGGGACAGGGGGCCGTAGCACCGGGGAGCTGTTTTTT	CASSGGTGGRSTGELFF
TRBJ2-1	.	.	12	TRBV7-6	TGTGCCAGCAGCCCCTCAGTCGGGGAGCAGTTCTTC	CASSPSVGEQFF
TRBJ2-5	.	medium-sized	15	TRBV6-1	TGTGCCAGCAGTGAAGACCCGGGGAGAATTGAGACCCAGTACTTC	CASSEDPGRIETQYF
TRBJ1-2	.	.	15	TRBV2	TGTGCCAGCAGTGAAGTAGGGCGGGTTAACTATGGCTACACCTTC	CASSEVGRVNYGYTF
TRBJ2-1	.	.	14	TRBV23-1	TGCGCCAGCAGTCTTGACAGCCGGGGAAATGAGCAGTTCTTC	CASSLDSRGNEQFF
TRBJ2-7	.	.	12	TRBV28	TGTGCCAGCAGTTTTGGGGCGAGAGAGCAGTACTTC	CASSFGAREQYF
TRBJ1-5	.	few	13	TRBV7-6	TGTGCCAGCAGCTTATGGAACGATCAGCCCCAGCATTTT	CASSLWNDQPQHF
TRBJ1-1	.	.	14	TRBV10-1	TGCGCCAGCAGTGAGTCAAAGGGACGAACTGAAGCTTTCTTT	CASSESKGRTEAFF
TRBJ1-4	.	.	13	TRBV29-1	TGCAGCGTTGAGAGGCAGGGGTTGGAAAAACTGTTTTTT	CSVERQGLEKLFF
TRBJ2-7	TRBD2	.	14	TRBV28	TGTGCCAGCACCTCTAGCGGGGGGGCCTACGAGCAGTACTTC	CASTSSGGAYEQYF
TRBJ1-2	.	.	13	TRBV19	TGTGCCAGTACCATTGGACTATCCTATGGCTACACCTTC	CASTIGLSYGYTF
TRBJ1-1	.	.	12	TRBV18	TGTGCCAGCTCACCACGTAACACTGAAGCTTTCTTT	CASSPRNTEAFF
TRBJ1-6	.	.	14	TRBV9	TGTGCCAGCAGGGGATCGGCCAATAATTCACCCCTCCACTTT	CASRGSANNSPLHF
TRBJ2-7	.	.	14	TRBV10-3	TGTGCCATCAGACGACAGGGAGGAACCTACGAGCAGTACTTC	CAIRRQGGTYEQYF
TRBJ1-2	.	.	15	TRBV5-1	TGCGCCAGCAGCGCCATACCGGGACAAAAAGATGGCTACACCTTC	CASSAIPGQKDGYTF
TRBJ1-6	TRBD1	.	15	TRBV19	TGTGCCAGTAGTATTATGGAACAGGGGGGTTCACCCCTCCACTTT	CASSIMEQGGSPLHF
TRBJ2-3	TRBD2	.	14	TRBV27	TGTGCCAGCAGTGGCGGGGGGTCCACAGATACGCAGTATTTT	CASSGGGSTDTQYF
TRBJ2-5	.	.	15	TRBV14	TGTGCCAGCAGCCAAGAACGGCGCGTGGGGGAGACCCAGTACTTC	CASSQERRVGETQYF
TRBJ2-5	.	.	13	TRBV28	TGTGCCAGCAAAATAGCGGCTCAAGAGACCCAGTACTTC	CASKIAAQETQYF
TRBJ1-5	.	once	17	TRBV15	TGTGCCACCAGCAGAGAGGACGGTGGTTATAGCAATCAGCCCCAGCATTTT	CATSREDGGYSNQPQHF
TRBJ2-7	.	.	13	TRBV7-2	TGTGCCAGCAGCTTAATCCAGTCCTACGAGCAGTACTTC	CASSLIQSYEQYF
TRBJ1-2	.	.	11	TRBV2	TGTGCCAGCAGTGAAAAACGGGCTGTTCTCTTC	CASSEKRAVLF
TRBJ1-2	.	few	12	TRBV11-2	TGTGCCAGCAGCTCAGAGGGAGACAGCTACACCTTC	CASSSEGDSYTF
TRBJ2-7	TRBD1	.	14	TRBV5-5	TGTGCCAGCAGCCTACCCGGGACAGGCTACGAGCAGTACTTC	CASSLPGTGYEQYF
TRBJ2-7	TRBD1	.	16	TRBV19	TGTGCCAGTAGTGCTACAGGGGGCCCTATCTCCTACGAGCAGTACTTC	CASSATGGPISYEQYF
TRBJ2-1	TRBD2	.	16	TRBV5-6	TGTGCCAGCAGCTCCGTAGAGCGGGGGGGGGACAATGAGCAGTTCTTC	CASSSVERGGDNEQFF
TRBJ2-5	.	.	13	TRBV5-1	TGCGCCAGCAGCTTACAGGGACAAGAGACCCAGTACTTC	CASSLQGQETQYF
TRBJ2-5	.	once	13	TRBV5-4	TGTGCCAGCAGCTTGGGGGTTCCGGAGACCCAGTACTTC	CASSLGVPETQYF
TRBJ1-6	.	.	14	TRBV6-6	TGTGCCAGCAGTCCGGGACGGGGGAATTCACCCCTCCACTTT	CASSPGRGNSPLHF
TRBJ2-7	.	once	16	TRBV28	TGTGCCAGCAGTTCCGCGGTGGGGTCCGGCTCCTACGAGCAGTACTTC	CASSSAVGSGSYEQYF
TRBJ2-3	.	.	12	TRBV25-1	TGTGCCAGCAGTAGGGGTACAGATACGCAGTATTTT	CASSRGTDTQYF
TRBJ2-3	.	.	16	TRBV6-1	TGTGCCAGCAGTGAAGATGAGGGCTTGGGCACAGATACGCAGTATTTT	CASSEDEGLGTDTQYF
TRBJ1-5	.	once	15	TRBV6-5	TGTGCCAGCAGTCCCCGGCGCACGAGCAATCAGCCCCAGCATTTT	CASSPRRTSNQPQHF
TRBJ2-7	.	.	15	TRBV19	TGTGCCAGTAGTCGACAGCAGGGGAGCTCCTACGAGCAGTACTTC	CASSRQQGSSYEQYF